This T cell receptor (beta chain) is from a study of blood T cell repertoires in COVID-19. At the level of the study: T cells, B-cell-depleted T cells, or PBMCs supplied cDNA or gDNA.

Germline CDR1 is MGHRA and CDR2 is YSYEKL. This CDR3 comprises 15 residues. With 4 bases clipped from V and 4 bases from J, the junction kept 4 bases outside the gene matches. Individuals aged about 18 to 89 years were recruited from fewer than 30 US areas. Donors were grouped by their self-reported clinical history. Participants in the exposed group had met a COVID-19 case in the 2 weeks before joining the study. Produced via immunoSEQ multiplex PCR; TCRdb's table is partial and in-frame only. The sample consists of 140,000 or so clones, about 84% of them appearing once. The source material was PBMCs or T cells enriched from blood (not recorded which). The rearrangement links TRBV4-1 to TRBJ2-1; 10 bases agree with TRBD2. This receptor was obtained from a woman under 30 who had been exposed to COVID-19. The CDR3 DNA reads TGCGCCAGCAGCCTAGCGGGGGGCGATTACAATGAGCAGTTCTTC. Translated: CASSLAGGDYNEQFF.